This entry concerns a single TCR beta chain. What this receptor recognizes is not known. Base qualities are not provided; no much larger clone lies one nucleotide away. The library was obtained by PCR. Sequenced on a NextSeq 500. TCRdb trimmed the raw reads at Q25, called clones with MiXCR and kept productive beta chains. Entries are consolidated by CDR3 protein sequence, retaining the most common genes and DNA. The table for this sample lists more than 10,000 distinct CDR3 sequences; approximately 48% of them were counted only once. 9% to 15% of the sample rests with the top ten. From the cysteine through the phenylalanine, the CDR3 covers 13 amino acids. Only the CDR3 DNA stays, 39 bases, in frame from base 1. These data originate in a study of immune characterization of retroperitoneal liposarcoma (dated by TCRdb to between 2019 and 2020).

Sequenced input: tumor tissue. The chain employs TRBV12-3 or TRBV12-4 and TRBJ2-5, with an unclear D gene assignment. Judging by the DNA end, TRBJ2-1 fits better; the J call may be wrong. The source is a female donor with retroperitoneal liposarcoma. The sequenced DNA: TGTGCCAGCAGTTTTCTAGTCAATAACGAGCAGTTCTTC. The translation is CASSFLVNNEQFF.